This TCR beta chain was sequenced during a study of T cells after yellow fever vaccination. Whole-study results and caveats: Almost none of the vaccine-responding clonotypes turned up in sorted memory subsets on day 0, the data showed. Reappearing after the booster were most of the clones from primary vaccination (approximately 96% CD4, around 90% CD8).

TCRdb processed the 5' RACE reads anew with MiXCR; each CDR3 protein has one entry. The sample has thousands of distinct CDR3 sequences, about 6.5% seen once. This clonotype was seen at least ten times. The length of the CDR3 is 14 residues. Trimming removed 3 bases from V and 3 bases from J, with 9 bases in between. The V gene's germline CDR1 is SGHTA and CDR2 FQGNSA. The chain is built from TRBV7-2 and TRBJ1-5; D is uncertain. The sequence derives from a man aged 18 to 30 who received the YFV17D yellow fever vaccine. The sequencing here drew on PBMCs, either bulk or a sorted T-cell subset (CD4+, CD8+, memory, or dextramer-sorted; not recorded which), taken more than 14 days after the first yellow fever vaccination. The DNA for the CDR3 is TGTGCCAGCAGCTTTCTGGGGAACAATCAGCCCCAGCATTTT. Its translation: CASSFLGNNQPQHF.